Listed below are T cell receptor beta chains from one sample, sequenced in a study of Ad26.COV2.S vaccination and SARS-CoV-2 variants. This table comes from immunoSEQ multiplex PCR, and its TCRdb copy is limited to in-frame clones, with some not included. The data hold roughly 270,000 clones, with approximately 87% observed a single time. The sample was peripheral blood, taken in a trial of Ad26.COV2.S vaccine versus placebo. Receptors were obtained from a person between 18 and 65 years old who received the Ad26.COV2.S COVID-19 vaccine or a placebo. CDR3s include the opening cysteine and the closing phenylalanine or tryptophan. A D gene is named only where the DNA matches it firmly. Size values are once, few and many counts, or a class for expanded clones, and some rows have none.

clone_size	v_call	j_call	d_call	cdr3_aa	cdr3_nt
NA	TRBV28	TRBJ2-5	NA	CASSMTRAQYF	TGTGCCAGCAGTATGACGCGGGCCCAGTACTTC
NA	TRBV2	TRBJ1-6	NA	CASSEAGGSNSYNSPLHF	TGTGCCAGCAGTGAAGCTGGCGGGTCCAACTCCTATAATTCACCCCTCCACTTT
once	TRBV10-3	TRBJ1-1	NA	CATRGPGTPNTEAFF	TGTGCCACGCGGGGGCCCGGGACACCGAACACTGAAGCTTTCTTT
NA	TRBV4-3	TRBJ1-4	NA	CASSQEFPGLLNEKLFF	TGCGCCAGCAGCCAAGAATTTCCTGGGCTCCTTAATGAAAAACTGTTTTTT
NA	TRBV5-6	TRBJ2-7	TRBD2	CASSPDGLGVSYEQYF	TGTGCCAGCAGCCCCGATGGACTAGGGGTCTCCTACGAGCAGTACTTC
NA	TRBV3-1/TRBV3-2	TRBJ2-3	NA	CASSQDGGRTDTQYF	TGTGCCAGCAGCCAAGATGGCGGTAGGACAGATACGCAGTATTTT
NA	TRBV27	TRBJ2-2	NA	CASSLSYTGELFF	TGTGCCAGCAGTTTGTCGTACACCGGGGAGCTGTTTTTT
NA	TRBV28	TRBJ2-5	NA	CASSLWEASRGGETQYF	TGTGCCAGCAGTTTATGGGAAGCTAGCAGAGGGGGAGAGACCCAGTACTTC
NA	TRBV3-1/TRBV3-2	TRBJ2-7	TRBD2	CASSQDLAGTYEQYF	TGTGCCAGCAGCCAAGATCTAGCGGGGACTTACGAGCAGTACTTC
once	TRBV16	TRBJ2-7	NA	CASRISESYEQYF	TGTGCCAGCAGAATCAGTGAATCCTACGAGCAGTACTTC
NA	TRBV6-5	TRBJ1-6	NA	CASSYSGLESPLHF	TGTGCCAGCAGTTACTCGGGCTTGGAGTCACCCCTCCACTTT
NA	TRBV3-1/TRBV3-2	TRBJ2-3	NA	CASSPLLRTDTQYF	TGTGCCAGCAGCCCCTTACTTCGCACAGATACGCAGTATTTT
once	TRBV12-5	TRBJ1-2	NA	CASGFGPGVRGYTF	TGTGCTAGTGGTTTCGGCCCGGGGGTTCGTGGCTACACCTTC
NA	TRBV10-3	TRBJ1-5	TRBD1	CASSPRDSNNQPQHF	TGTGCCTCTTCGCCCCGGGACAGTAATAATCAGCCCCAGCATTTT
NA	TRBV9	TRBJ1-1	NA	CASSVTGGGYTEAFF	TGTGCCAGCAGCGTGACTGGAGGGGGGTACACTGAAGCTTTCTTT
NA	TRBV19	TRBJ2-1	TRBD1	CASSPALGTGGLNEQFF	TGTGCCAGTAGTCCTGCATTAGGGACAGGGGGCCTAAATGAGCAGTTCTTC
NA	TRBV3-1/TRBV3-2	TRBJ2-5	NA	CASSRGRQETQYF	TGTGCCAGCAGCCGGGGACGCCAAGAGACCCAGTACTTC
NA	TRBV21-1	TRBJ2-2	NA	CASTDRGQDTGELFF	TGTGCCAGCACCGACAGGGGGCAGGACACCGGGGAGCTGTTTTTT
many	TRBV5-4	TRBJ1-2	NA	CASSRSYGYTF	TGTGCCAGCAGCCGAAGCTATGGCTACACCTTC
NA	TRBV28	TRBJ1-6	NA	CASNGGSSYNSPLHF	TGTGCCAGCAACGGCGGGAGCTCCTATAATTCACCCCTCCACTTT
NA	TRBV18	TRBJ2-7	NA	CASSTATAQGYEQYF	TGTGCCAGTTCTACGGCAACGGCGCAGGGGTACGAGCAGTACTTC
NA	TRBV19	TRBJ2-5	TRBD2	CASSIGLAGGQETQYF	TGTGCCAGTAGTATTGGACTAGCGGGAGGTCAAGAGACCCAGTACTTC
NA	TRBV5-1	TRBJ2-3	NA	CASSLWSGQADTQYF	TGCGCCAGCAGCTTGTGGTCGGGCCAGGCCGATACGCAGTATTTT
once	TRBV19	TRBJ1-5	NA	CASQTPLGGQPQHF	TGTGCCAGTCAAACCCCACTCGGGGGGCAGCCCCAGCATTTT
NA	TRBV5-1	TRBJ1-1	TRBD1	CASSTRDRGTEAFF	TGCGCCAGCAGCACCCGGGACAGGGGGACTGAAGCTTTCTTT
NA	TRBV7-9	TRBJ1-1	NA	CASARQLNTEAFF	TGTGCCAGCGCTCGACAGTTGAACACTGAAGCTTTCTTT
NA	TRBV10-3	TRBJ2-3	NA	CAISGGTITDTQYF	TGTGCCATCAGTGGGGGGACGATCACAGATACGCAGTATTTT
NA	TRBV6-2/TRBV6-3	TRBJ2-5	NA	CASSSVRDRAQETQYF	TGTGCCAGCAGTTCCGTTAGGGACCGCGCGCAGGAGACCCAGTACTTC
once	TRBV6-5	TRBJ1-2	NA	CASSYSRVAGYGYTF	TGTGCCAGCAGTTACTCAAGGGTGGCGGGCTATGGCTACACCTTC
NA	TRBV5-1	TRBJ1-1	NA	CASTKDSAEAFF	TGCGCCAGCACTAAGGATAGCGCTGAAGCTTTCTTT
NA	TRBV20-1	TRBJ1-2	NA	CSASQTNYGYTF	TGCAGTGCTAGTCAGACTAACTATGGCTACACCTTC
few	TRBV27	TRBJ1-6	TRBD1	CASSLEIRGTDTSPLHF	TGTGCCAGCAGTTTAGAAATTAGGGGGACAGACACTTCACCCCTCCACTTT
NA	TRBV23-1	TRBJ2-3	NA	CASSQYEGRRSTDTQYF	TGCGCCAGCAGTCAATACGAGGGCAGGCGAAGCACAGATACGCAGTATTTT
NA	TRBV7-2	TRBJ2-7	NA	CASSLDLLGAYEQYF	TGTGCCAGCAGCTTAGATCTCCTAGGGGCCTACGAGCAGTACTTC
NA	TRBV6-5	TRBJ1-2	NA	CASGQNYGYTF	TGTGCCAGCGGACAGAACTATGGCTACACCTTC
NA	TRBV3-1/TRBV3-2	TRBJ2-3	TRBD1	CASSQRQGTQYF	TGTGCCAGCAGCCAGCGACAGGGGACGCAGTATTTT
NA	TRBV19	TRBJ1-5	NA	CASSVSGQPQHF	TGTGCCAGTAGTGTGAGTGGCCAGCCCCAGCATTTT
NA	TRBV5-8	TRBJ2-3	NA	CASSIGRSTVTDTQYF	TGTGCCAGCAGCATCGGACGCAGCACCGTCACAGATACGCAGTATTTT
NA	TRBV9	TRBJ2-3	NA	CASSPRSIPGRLITDTQYF	TGTGCCAGCAGCCCCAGATCGATACCGGGACGGTTGATCACAGATACGCAGTATTTT
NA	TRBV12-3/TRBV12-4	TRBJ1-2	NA	CASSVDGDYGYTF	TGTGCCAGCAGTGTGGACGGAGACTATGGCTACACCTTC
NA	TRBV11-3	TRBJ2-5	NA	CASSLGRAKETQYF	TGTGCCAGCAGCTTAGGACGGGCGAAAGAGACCCAGTACTTC
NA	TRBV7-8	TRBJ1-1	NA	CASSLDQGTEAFF	TGTGCCAGCAGCCTTGACCAGGGCACTGAAGCTTTCTTT
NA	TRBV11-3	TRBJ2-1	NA	CASSPGQGRQFF	TGTGCCAGCAGCCCAGGGCAGGGGAGGCAGTTCTTC
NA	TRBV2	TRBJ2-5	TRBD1	CASSEIGGGETQYF	TGTGCCAGCAGTGAAATAGGGGGCGGGGAGACCCAGTACTTC
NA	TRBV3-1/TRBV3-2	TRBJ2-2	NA	CASSQDWQEVPGELFF	TGTGCCAGCAGCCAAGATTGGCAGGAAGTCCCCGGGGAGCTGTTTTTT
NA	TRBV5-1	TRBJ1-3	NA	CASSLDAGHGNTIYF	TGCGCCAGCAGCTTGGATGCCGGGCACGGAAACACCATATATTTT
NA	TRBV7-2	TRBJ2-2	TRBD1	CASSPRGQGMELFF	TGTGCCAGCAGCCCTAGGGGGCAGGGGATGGAGCTGTTTTTT
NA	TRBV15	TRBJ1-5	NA	CATSRDPNQPQHF	TGTGCCACCAGCCGGGACCCAAATCAGCCCCAGCATTTT
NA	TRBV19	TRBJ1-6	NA	CASSEARARANSPLHF	TGTGCCAGTAGTGAGGCCCGGGCCCGGGCTAATTCACCCCTCCACTTT
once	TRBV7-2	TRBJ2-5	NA	CASSPGEEETQYF	TGTGCCAGCAGCCCAGGAGAGGAAGAGACCCAGTACTTC
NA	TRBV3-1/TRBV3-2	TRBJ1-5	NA	CASSHLDQPQHF	TGTGCCAGCAGCCACTTGGATCAGCCCCAGCATTTT
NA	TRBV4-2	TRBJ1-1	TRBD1	CASSHRDRGLDTEAFF	TGTGCCAGCAGCCACCGGGACAGGGGGCTTGACACTGAAGCTTTCTTT
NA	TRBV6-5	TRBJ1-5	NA	CASSPGRGQPQHF	TGTGCCAGCAGCCCAGGAAGAGGGCAGCCCCAGCATTTT
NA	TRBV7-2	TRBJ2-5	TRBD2	CASSPGTSGGQETQYF	TGTGCCAGCAGCCCGGGGACTAGCGGGGGGCAAGAGACCCAGTACTTC